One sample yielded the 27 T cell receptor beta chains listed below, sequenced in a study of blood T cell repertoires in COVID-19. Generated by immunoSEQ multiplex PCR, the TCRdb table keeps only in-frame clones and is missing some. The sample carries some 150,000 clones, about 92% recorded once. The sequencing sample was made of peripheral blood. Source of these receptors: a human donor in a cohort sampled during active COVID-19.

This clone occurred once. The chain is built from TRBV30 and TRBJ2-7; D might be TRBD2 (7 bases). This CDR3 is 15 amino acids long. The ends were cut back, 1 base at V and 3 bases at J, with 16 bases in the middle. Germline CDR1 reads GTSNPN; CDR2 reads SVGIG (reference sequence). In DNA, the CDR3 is TGTGCCTGGAGTGGCAGGGAGGGGGGGGTCTACGAGCAGTACTTC. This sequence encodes CAWSGREGGVYEQYF.

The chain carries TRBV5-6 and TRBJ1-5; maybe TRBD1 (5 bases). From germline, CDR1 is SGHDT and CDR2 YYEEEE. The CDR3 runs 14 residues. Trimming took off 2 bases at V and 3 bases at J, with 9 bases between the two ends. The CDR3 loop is CASSFRAANQPQHF. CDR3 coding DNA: TGTGCCAGCAGCTTCAGGGCCGCCAATCAGCCCCAGCATTTT.

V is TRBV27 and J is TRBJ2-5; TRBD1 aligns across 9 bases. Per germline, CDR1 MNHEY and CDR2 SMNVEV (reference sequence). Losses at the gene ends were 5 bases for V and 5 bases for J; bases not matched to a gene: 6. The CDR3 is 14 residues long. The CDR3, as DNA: TGTGCCAGCAGTAAACAGGGGGCACTGGAGACCCAGTACTTC. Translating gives CASSKQGALETQYF.

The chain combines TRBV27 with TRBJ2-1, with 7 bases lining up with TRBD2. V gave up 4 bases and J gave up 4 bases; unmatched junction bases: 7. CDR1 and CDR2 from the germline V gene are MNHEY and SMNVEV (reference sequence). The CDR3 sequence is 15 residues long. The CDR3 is CASSWNGGKYNEQFF. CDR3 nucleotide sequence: TGTGCCAGCAGTTGGAACGGGGGGAAATACAATGAGCAGTTCTTC.

CDR3 coding DNA: TGTGCCAGCAGCCCTCGACTAGCGGGGGGGCCGCACCCCCGCTACGAGCAGTACTTC. This encodes CASSPRLAGGPHPRYEQYF. The chain joins TRBV14 to TRBJ2-7; the match to TRBD2 covers 14 bases. V lost 4 bases and J lost 3; bases outside the gene matches: 14. The V gene's germline CDR1 is SGHDN and CDR2 FVKESK. This CDR3 region has 19 residues. Full variable domain (rest looked up from reference TRBV14 and TRBJ2-7): EAGVTQFPSHSVIEKGQTVTLRCDPISGHDNLYWYRRVMGKEIKFLLHFVKESKQDESGMPNNRFLAERTGGTYSTLKVQPAELEDSGVYFCASSPRLAGGPHPRYEQYFGPGTRLTVT.

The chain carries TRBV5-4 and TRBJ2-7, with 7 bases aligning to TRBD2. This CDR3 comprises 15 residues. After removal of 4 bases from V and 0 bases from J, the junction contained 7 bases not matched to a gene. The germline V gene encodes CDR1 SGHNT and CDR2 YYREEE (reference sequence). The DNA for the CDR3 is TGTGCCAGCAGCGCGGGGGACTACCACTCCTACGAGCAGTACTTC. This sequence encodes CASSAGDYHSYEQYF. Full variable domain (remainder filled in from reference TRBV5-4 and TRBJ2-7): ETGVTQSPTHLIKTRGQQVTLRCSSQSGHNTVSWYQQALGQGPQFIFQYYREEENGRGNFPPRFSGLQFPNYSSELNVNALELDDSALYLCASSAGDYHSYEQYFGPGTRLTVT.

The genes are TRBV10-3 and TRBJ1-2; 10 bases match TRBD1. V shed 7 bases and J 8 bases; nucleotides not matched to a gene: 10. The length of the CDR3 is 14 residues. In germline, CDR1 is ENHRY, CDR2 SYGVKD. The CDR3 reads CAITGPGTGEGYTF. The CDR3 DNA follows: TGTGCCATCACCGGCCCCGGGACAGGGGAAGGCTACACCTTC.

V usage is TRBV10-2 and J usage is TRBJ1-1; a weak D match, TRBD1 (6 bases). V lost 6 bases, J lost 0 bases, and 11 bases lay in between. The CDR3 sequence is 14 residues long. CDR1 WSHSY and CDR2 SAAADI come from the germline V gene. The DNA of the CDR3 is TGCGCCAGCAGACCGACAGGTTTGAACACTGAAGCTTTCTTT. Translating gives CASRPTGLNTEAFF.

This chain's CDR3 is CASNRGIGYGYTF. The CDR3 nucleotides are TGTGCCAGTAACAGGGGGATAGGCTATGGCTACACCTTC. The chain employs TRBV5-8 and TRBJ1-2; 8 bases line up with TRBD1. Germline V gives CDR1 SGHTS, CDR2 YDEGEE. Trimming took 8 bases from V and 4 from J; bases not matched to a gene: 7. The CDR3 extends over 13 amino acids.

This CDR3 reads CASRDRFSGENYGYTF. CDR3 in DNA: TGCGCCAGCAGGGACAGATTCTCAGGGGAAAACTATGGCTACACCTTC. J is TRBJ1-2 and V is TRBV5-1; tentatively, D is TRBD1 (6 bases). V shed 5 bases and J shed 2 bases, with 19 bases lying between them. The CDR3 consists of 16 residues. Germline V gene data show CDR1 as SGHRS and CDR2 as YFSETQ.

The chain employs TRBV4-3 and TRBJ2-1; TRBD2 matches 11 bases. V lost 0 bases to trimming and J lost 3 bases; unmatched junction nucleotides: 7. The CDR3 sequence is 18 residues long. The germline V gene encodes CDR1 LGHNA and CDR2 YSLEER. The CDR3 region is CASSQDRRLAGIYNEQFF. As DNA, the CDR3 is TGCGCCAGCAGCCAAGATCGAAGACTAGCGGGGATCTACAATGAGCAGTTCTTC.

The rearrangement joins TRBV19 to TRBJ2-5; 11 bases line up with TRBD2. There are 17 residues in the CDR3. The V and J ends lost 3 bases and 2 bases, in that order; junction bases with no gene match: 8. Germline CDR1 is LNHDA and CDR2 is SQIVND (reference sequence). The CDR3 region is CASSMGASGGLQETQYF. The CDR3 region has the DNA TGTGCCAGTAGTATGGGGGCTAGCGGGGGGCTTCAAGAGACCCAGTACTTC.

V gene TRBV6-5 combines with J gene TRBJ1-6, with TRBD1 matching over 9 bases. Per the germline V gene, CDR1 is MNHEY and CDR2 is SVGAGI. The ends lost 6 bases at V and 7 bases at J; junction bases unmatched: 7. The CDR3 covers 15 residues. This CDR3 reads CASRLTGGTNSPLHF. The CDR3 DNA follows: TGTGCCAGCAGACTCACAGGGGGCACCAATTCACCCCTCCACTTT.

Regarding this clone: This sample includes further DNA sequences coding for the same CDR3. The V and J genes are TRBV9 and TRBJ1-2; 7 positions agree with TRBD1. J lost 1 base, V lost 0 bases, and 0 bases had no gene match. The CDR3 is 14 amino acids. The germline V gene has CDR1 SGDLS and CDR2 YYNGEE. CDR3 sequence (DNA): TGTGCCAGCAGCGTAGGACAGGGTAACTATGGCTACACCTTC. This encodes CASSVGQGNYGYTF.

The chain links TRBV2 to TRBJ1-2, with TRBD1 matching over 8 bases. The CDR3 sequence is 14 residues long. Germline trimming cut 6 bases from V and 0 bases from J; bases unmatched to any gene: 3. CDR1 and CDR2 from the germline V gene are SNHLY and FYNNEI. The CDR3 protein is CASRQGAANYGYTF. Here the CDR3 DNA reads TGTGCCAGCAGGCAGGGGGCGGCTAACTATGGCTACACCTTC.

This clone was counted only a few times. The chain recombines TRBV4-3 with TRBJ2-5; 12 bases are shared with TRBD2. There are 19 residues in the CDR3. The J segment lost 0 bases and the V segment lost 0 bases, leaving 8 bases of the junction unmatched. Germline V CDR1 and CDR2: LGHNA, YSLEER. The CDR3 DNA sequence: TGCGCCAGCAGCCAAGAGGGGTTTCTAGCGGGGGGGTACCAAGAGACCCAGTACTTC. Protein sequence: CASSQEGFLAGGYQETQYF.

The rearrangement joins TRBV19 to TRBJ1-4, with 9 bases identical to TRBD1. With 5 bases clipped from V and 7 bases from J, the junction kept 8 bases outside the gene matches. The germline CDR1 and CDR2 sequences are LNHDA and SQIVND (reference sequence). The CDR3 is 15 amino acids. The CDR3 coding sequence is TGTGCCAGTAGTTCGAAACAGGGGGCGGGTGAAAAACTGTTTTTT. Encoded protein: CASSSKQGAGEKLFF.

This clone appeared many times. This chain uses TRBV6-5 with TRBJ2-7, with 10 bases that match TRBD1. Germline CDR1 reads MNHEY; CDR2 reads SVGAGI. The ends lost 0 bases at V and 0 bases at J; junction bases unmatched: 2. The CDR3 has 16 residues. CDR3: CASSYSGQGFSYEQYF. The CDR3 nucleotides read TGTGCCAGCAGTTACTCGGGACAGGGGTTCTCCTACGAGCAGTACTTC.

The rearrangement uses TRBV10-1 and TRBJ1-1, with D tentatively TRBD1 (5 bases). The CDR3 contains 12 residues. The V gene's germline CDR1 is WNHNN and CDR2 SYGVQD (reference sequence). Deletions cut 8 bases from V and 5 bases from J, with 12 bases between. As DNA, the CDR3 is TGCGCCAGCCGGGGGACGGGGACTGAAGCTTTCTTT. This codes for CASRGTGTEAFF.

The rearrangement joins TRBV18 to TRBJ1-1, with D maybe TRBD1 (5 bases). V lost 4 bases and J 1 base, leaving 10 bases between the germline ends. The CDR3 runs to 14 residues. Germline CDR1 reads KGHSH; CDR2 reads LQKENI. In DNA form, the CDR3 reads TGTGCCAGCTCACTTGGGGCAGAGAACACTGAAGCTTTCTTT. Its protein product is CASSLGAENTEAFF. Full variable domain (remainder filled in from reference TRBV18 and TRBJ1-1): NAGVMQNPRHLVRRRGQEARLRCSPMKGHSHVYWYRQLPEEGLKFMVYLQKENIIDESGMPKERFSAEFPKEGPSILRIQQVVRGDSAAYFCASSLGAENTEAFFGQGTRLTVV.

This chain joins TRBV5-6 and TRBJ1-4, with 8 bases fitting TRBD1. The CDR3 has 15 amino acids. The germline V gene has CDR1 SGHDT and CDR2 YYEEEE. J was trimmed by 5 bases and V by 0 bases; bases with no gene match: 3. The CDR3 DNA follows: TGTGCCAGCAGCTTGGCCGCAGGGGGCAATGAAAAACTGTTTTTT. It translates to CASSLAAGGNEKLFF.

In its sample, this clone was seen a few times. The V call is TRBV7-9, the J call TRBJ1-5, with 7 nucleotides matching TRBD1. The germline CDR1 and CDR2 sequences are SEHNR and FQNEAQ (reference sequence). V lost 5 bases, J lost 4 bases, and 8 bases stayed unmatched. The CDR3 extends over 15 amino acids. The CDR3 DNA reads TGTGCCAGCAGCCCTACACAGGGGCGGAATCAGCCCCAGCATTTT. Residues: CASSPTQGRNQPQHF.

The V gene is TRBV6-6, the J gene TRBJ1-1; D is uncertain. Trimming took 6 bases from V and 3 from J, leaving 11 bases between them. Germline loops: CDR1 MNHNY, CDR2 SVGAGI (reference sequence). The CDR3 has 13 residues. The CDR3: CASSQQYDTEAFF. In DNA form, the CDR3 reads TGTGCCAGCAGCCAACAGTATGACACTGAAGCTTTCTTT.

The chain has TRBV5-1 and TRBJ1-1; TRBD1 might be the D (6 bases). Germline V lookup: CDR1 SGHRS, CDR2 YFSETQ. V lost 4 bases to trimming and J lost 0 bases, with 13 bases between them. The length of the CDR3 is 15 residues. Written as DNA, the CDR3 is TGCGCCAGCAGCCCAAATGGGGACATGAACACTGAAGCTTTCTTT. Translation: CASSPNGDMNTEAFF.

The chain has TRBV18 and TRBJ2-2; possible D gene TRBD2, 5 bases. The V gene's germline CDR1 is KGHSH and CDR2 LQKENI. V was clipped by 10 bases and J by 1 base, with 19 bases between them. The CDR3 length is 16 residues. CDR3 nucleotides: TGTGCCATACCCCCAGGAGGACCAAAGAACACCGGGGAGCTGTTTTTT. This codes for CAIPPGGPKNTGELFF.

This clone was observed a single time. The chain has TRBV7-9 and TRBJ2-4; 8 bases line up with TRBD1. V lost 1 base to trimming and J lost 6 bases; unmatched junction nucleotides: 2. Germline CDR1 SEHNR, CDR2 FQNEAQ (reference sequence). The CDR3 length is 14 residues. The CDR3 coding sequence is TGTGCCAGCAGCTTAGGGACAGGGAGAAACATTCAGTACTTC. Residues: CASSLGTGRNIQYF.

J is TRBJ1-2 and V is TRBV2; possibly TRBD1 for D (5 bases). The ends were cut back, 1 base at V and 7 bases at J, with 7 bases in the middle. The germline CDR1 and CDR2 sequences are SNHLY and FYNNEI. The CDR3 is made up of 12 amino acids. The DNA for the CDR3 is TGTGCCAGCAGTGAAGACGGGGGTGGCTACACCTTC. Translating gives CASSEDGGGYTF.